A selection of T cell receptor beta chains follows, all from one sample in a study of blood T cells in healthy people across ages. TCRdb independently ran MiXCR on the 5' RACE reads; one entry per CDR3 protein. The sample records approximately 1.5 million distinct CDR3 sequences, about 32% being singletons. What was sequenced was blood. Receptors were obtained from a woman aged 30 to 39 in good health. The CDR3 runs from the conserved cysteine through the conserved F or W. A D gene is named only where the DNA matches it firmly. Clone size is given for some rows only: seen once, a few or many times, or a class if the clone is expanded.

D	length	V	size	J	DNA	CDR3
NA	15	TRBV9	NA	TRBJ2-1	TGTGCCAGCAGCGTCAGAACCGATGCCTACAATGAGCAGTTCTTC	CASSVRTDAYNEQFF
TRBD1	14	TRBV13	NA	TRBJ1-2	TGTGCCAGCAACTTACAGGGGGGTCACTATGGCTACACCTTC	CASNLQGGHYGYTF
TRBD2	17	TRBV5-6	many	TRBJ2-3	TGTGCCAGCAGCTTGTATCTCGGAGCGGGGGGGACAGATACGCAGTATTTT	CASSLYLGAGGTDTQYF
NA	13	TRBV6-1	few	TRBJ2-5	TGTGCCAGCAGTCGAAGCGGCTCGGAGACCCAGTACTTC	CASSRSGSETQYF
NA	14	TRBV5-6	NA	TRBJ2-7	TGTGCCAGCAGCTTACTGACAGGCGCCTACGAGCAGTACTTC	CASSLLTGAYEQYF
TRBD1	14	TRBV7-9	few	TRBJ2-3	TGTGCCAGCACCTGGACAGGGTCCACAGATACGCAGTATTTT	CASTWTGSTDTQYF
TRBD2	14	TRBV20-1	few	TRBJ2-1	TGCAGTGCTGGTAGCGGGAGCGACTACAATGAGCAGTTCTTC	CSAGSGSDYNEQFF
NA	16	TRBV4-1	once	TRBJ1-4	TGCGCCAGCAGCCAAGATCATCAGGGGATAAATGAAAAACTGTTTTTT	CASSQDHQGINEKLFF
TRBD1	17	TRBV29-1	once	TRBJ1-4	TGCAGCGTTGAAGACATGGGACAGGGGGCAACTAATGAAAAACTGTTTTTT	CSVEDMGQGATNEKLFF
TRBD2	18	TRBV7-8	NA	TRBJ2-1	TGTGCCAGCAGCTTATCCAGACTAGCGGGGGGGCCTAGCGATGAGCAGTTCTTC	CASSLSRLAGGPSDEQFF
NA	13	TRBV6-2/TRBV6-3	NA	TRBJ1-2	TGTGCCACGAGACAGGTTTCCGCGTTTGGCTACACCTTC	CATRQVSAFGYTF
TRBD1	17	TRBV7-9	few	TRBJ2-7	TGTGCCAGCAGCTTTAGTGCTGGGCACAGGGGGCCGTACGAGCAGTACTTC	CASSFSAGHRGPYEQYF
NA	14	TRBV6-1	NA	TRBJ1-1	TGTGCCAGCGAATCGTCTGGGGAAGGCGCTGAAGCTTTCTTT	CASESSGEGAEAFF
NA	14	TRBV20-1	few	TRBJ1-6	TGCAGTGCTAGTGGGCCAACATACAATTCACCCCTCCACTTT	CSASGPTYNSPLHF
NA	18	TRBV28	NA	TRBJ2-1	TGTGCCAGCAGTTTGGCGCGAGGGCTTATCGATTCCTACAATGAGCGGTTCTTC	CASSLARGLIDSYNERFF
TRBD2	17	TRBV7-3	few	TRBJ2-1	TGTGCCAGCAGCCCCCTGACTAGCGGGAGGGTATACAATGAGCAGTTCTTC	CASSPLTSGRVYNEQFF
TRBD1	15	TRBV5-4	once	TRBJ2-7	TGTGCCAGCAGCTTGATGGGACAGGGTTTATACGAGCAGTACTTC	CASSLMGQGLYEQYF
TRBD2	15	TRBV7-2	NA	TRBJ2-7	TGTGCCAGCAGCTTAGCGGGGCTAGCGGGTACGGAGCAGTACTTC	CASSLAGLAGTEQYF
NA	16	TRBV4-1	NA	TRBJ2-7	TGCGCCAGCAGCCAAGATTCCGGGGTGGAGGCTCTCGAGCAGTACTTC	CASSQDSGVEALEQYF
TRBD2	17	TRBV3-1	NA	TRBJ2-1	TGTGCCAGCAGCCATGCGGGACGGACTAGCGGGAGTAATGAGCAGTTCTTC	CASSHAGRTSGSNEQFF
NA	12	TRBV10-3	NA	TRBJ1-5	TGTGCCATCGCAGGGGCGAATCAGCCCCAGCATTTT	CAIAGANQPQHF
NA	16	TRBV7-8	few	TRBJ2-7	TGTGCCAGCAGCGGGGGCACTAGTATCGGGAGAGAAACCCAGTACTTC	CASSGGTSIGRETQYF
NA	13	TRBV6-1	NA	TRBJ2-7	TGTGCCAGCAGGGGGACACTCGGAGGCGAGCAGTACTTC	CASRGTLGGEQYF
NA	14	TRBV13	few	TRBJ1-2	TGTGCCAGCAGCTTGGGCCTACCGGGCTCCGGCTACACCTTC	CASSLGLPGSGYTF
NA	15	TRBV7-6	few	TRBJ2-1	TGTGCCAGCAGCTCCCGGGTAGCGGCTTACAATGAGCAGTTCTTC	CASSSRVAAYNEQFF
TRBD1	14	TRBV7-9	NA	TRBJ1-5	TGTGCCAGCAGCGCCGGGACAGGGGCTCAGCCCCAGCATTTT	CASSAGTGAQPQHF
NA	12	TRBV9	NA	TRBJ2-7	TGTGCCAGCAGCGCCCTTGAGAACGAGCAGTACTTC	CASSALENEQYF
TRBD2	16	TRBV6-1	NA	TRBJ2-1	TGTGCCAGCAGTGTAGACCCTAGCGGCCTCGCCAATGAGCAGTTCTTC	CASSVDPSGLANEQFF
TRBD1	13	TRBV27	NA	TRBJ2-1	TGTGCCAGCAATAGGGACAGGGGTTATGAGCAGTTCTTC	CASNRDRGYEQFF
NA	15	TRBV29-1	NA	TRBJ2-1	TGCAGCGGAGATGGGACTGCCGAGAGTTACAATGAGCAGTTCTTC	CSGDGTAESYNEQFF
NA	15	TRBV20-1	NA	TRBJ1-2	TGCAGTGCTAGAGATGGGAGGGGCACCCACTATGGCTACACCTTC	CSARDGRGTHYGYTF
NA	15	TRBV15	NA	TRBJ2-5	TGTGCCACCAGCCCGCGTGGTTCGTACCAAGAGACCCAGTACTTC	CATSPRGSYQETQYF
NA	12	TRBV29-1	NA	TRBJ2-2	TGCAGCGTCACTCAGGGCGCCGGGGAGCTGTTTTTT	CSVTQGAGELFF
NA	15	TRBV15	NA	TRBJ1-5	TGTGCCACCAGCAGAGATAGACGTGGCAATCAGCCCCAGCATTTT	CATSRDRRGNQPQHF
NA	13	TRBV29-1	few	TRBJ1-1	TGCAGCGTTGAAATGGCCCTGAACACTGAAGCTTTCTTT	CSVEMALNTEAFF
NA	12	TRBV7-3	NA	TRBJ2-2	TGTGCCGGCAGCTTATTCCCCGGGGAGCTGTTTTTT	CAGSLFPGELFF
TRBD1	14	TRBV5-1	few	TRBJ1-1	TGCGCCAGCAGCCTGGGACAGTCCTTTACTGAAGCTTTCTTT	CASSLGQSFTEAFF
TRBD1	16	TRBV5-1	many	TRBJ2-3	TGCGCCAGCAGCTTGGAGCGGACAGGGACGCCAGATACGCAGTATTTT	CASSLERTGTPDTQYF
TRBD2	18	TRBV10-3	NA	TRBJ2-5	TGTGCCATCAGTGAGGGAGGGACTAGCGGGAGGGCCCAAGAGACCCAGTACTTC	CAISEGGTSGRAQETQYF
NA	16	TRBV5-8	NA	TRBJ2-1	TGTGCCAGCAGCGCTTCCGGGACTCTAAAAGACAATGAGCAGTTCTTC	CASSASGTLKDNEQFF
TRBD2	17	TRBV24-1	NA	TRBJ2-3	TGTGCCACCAGTGAGACGGGACTAGCGGGATGGTCAGATACGCAGTATTTT	CATSETGLAGWSDTQYF
NA	13	TRBV20-1	NA	TRBJ2-7	TGCAGTGCTAGACAACTTCCCTCCTACGAGCAGTACTTC	CSARQLPSYEQYF
TRBD2	15	TRBV7-2	few	TRBJ2-3	TGTGCCAGCAGCTATCTAGCGGGCCCCCGGGATACGCAGTATTTT	CASSYLAGPRDTQYF
TRBD1	14	TRBV4-2	many	TRBJ2-5	TGTGCCAGCAGCCCGGACAGGGGAGGAGAGACCCAGTACTTC	CASSPDRGGETQYF
NA	16	TRBV20-1	NA	TRBJ2-6	TGCAGTGCTAGAGATCGGAGAGGCTCTGGGGCCAACGTCCTGACTTTC	CSARDRRGSGANVLTF
TRBD2	15	TRBV11-1	many	TRBJ2-1	TGTGCCAGCAGCCCGACTAGCGGGGTTAACAATGAGCAGTTCTTC	CASSPTSGVNNEQFF
NA	15	TRBV20-1	many	TRBJ1-4	TGCAGTGCCATAGAGGAGGGGGGCAGCGGGGAAAAACTGTTTTTT	CSAIEEGGSGEKLFF
NA	14	TRBV10-3	few	TRBJ2-3	TGTGCCATCAAGGGAGTGGTAGCCATAGATACGCAGTATTTT	CAIKGVVAIDTQYF
NA	13	TRBV4-1	few	TRBJ1-4	TGCGCCAGCAGCCAAGTAATTGAGGAAAAACTGTTTTTT	CASSQVIEEKLFF